The present T cell receptor (beta chain) was sequenced within a study of blood T cells in healthy people across ages. PCR was performed a second time for about 6 to 11 cycles using a sample-barcoded 5' primer and a J-beta primer mix. Any given sample supplied a minimum of 3 million CDR3-containing paired-end reads. TCRdb processed the 5' RACE reads anew with MiXCR; each CDR3 protein has one entry. The sample lists over 450,000 distinct CDR3 sequences, 24% occurring once. This CDR3 spans 15 amino acids. Germline V gene data show CDR1 as LNHNV and CDR2 as YYDKDF (reference sequence). V lost 1 base, J lost 8 bases, and 14 bases lay in between. This clonotype was counted once. Its antigen is unidentified. General observations from the study: CMV status of donors was unknown, possibly confounding expanded clonotype changes.

This same sample was also taken into another study, of T cells of mothers and their children.

The source of this sequence is a boy younger than 18 in good health. This chain links TRBV15 with TRBJ1-4, with a tentative D call TRBD1 (5 bases). What was sequenced was blood. The CDR3 nucleotides are TGTGCCACCAGCAGAGTGGGGCCAACTGGGGAAAAACTGTTTTTT. Translation gives CATSRVGPTGEKLFF. Based on the CDR3 plus reference TRBV15 and TRBJ1-4, the full variable domain is DAMVIQNPRYQVTQFGKPVTLSCSQTLNHNVMYWYQQKSSQAPKLLFHYYDKDFNNEADTPDNFQSRRPNTSFCFLDIRSPGLGDTAMYLCATSRVGPTGEKLFFGSGTQLSVL.